The T cell receptor (beta chain) described here comes from a study of cytomegalovirus exposure and HLA in healthy donors. As for the study in general: In an earlier analysis, around 100 million unique TCR beta sequences were found from some 200 million T cells.

Broader study findings: Based on reports, TCR beta sequences accurately predicted HLA-A and HLA-B alleles for most subjects. Most TCR sequences showed up rarely, but some public TCRs showed up in many donors.

The PCR employed 60 Vbeta primers together with 13 Jbeta primers. Original processing methods: An analysis performed later counted around 86 million unique TCR beta chains (roughly 11 million of them shared). Clones were read by immunoSEQ multiplex PCR, and TCRdb kept only the in-frame ones, dropping some. V and J calls and clone size are as listed in that table; D and trimming were resolved from the DNA. The data hold about 140,000 clones, with 75% observed a single time. The V gene lost 7 bases and the J gene lost 3 bases, with 10 bases spanning the gap. The V gene's germline CDR1 is SNHLY and CDR2 FYNNEI. The CDR3 loop spans 12 amino acids. Regarding this clone: Its matching antigen is unknown.

This TCR came from a man aged 40-49 years in good health and CMV-seronegative. The chain carries TRBV2 and TRBJ2-7; D remains ambiguous. The sample comprised PBMCs. The CDR3 DNA follows: TGTGCCAGCACACTTTCCGGCTACGAGCAGTACTTC. Translated, it gives CASTLSGYEQYF.